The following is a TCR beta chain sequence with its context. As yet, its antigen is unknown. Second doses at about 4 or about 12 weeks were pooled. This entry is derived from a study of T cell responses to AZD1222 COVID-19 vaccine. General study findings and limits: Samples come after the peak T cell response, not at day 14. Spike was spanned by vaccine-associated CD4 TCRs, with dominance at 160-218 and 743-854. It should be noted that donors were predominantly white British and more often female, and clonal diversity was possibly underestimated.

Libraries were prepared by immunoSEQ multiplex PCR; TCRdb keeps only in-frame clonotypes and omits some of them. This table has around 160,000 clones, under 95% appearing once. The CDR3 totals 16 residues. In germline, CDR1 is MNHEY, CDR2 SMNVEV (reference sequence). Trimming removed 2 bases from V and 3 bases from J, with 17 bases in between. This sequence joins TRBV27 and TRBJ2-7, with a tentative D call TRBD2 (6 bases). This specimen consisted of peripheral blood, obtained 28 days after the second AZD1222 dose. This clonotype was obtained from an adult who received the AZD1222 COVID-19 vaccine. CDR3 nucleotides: TGTGCCAGCAGTTTAAAATGGGACTTCACTATCTACGAGCAGTACTTC. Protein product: CASSLKWDFTIYEQYF.